Shown below are 19 T cell receptor beta chains from a single sample sequenced in a study of cytomegalovirus exposure and HLA in healthy donors. Measured with immunoSEQ multiplex PCR; TCRdb has only the in-frame clones, and not every one. The table lists some 110,000 clones, approximately 90% of them singletons, with about 4% in the top ten. The source material was PBMCs. The source of these receptors is a young man in good health and CMV-seropositive.

This rearrangement joins TRBV7-9 to TRBJ1-4, with D perhaps TRBD1 (5 bases). CDR3 length: 16 amino acids. From germline, CDR1 is SEHNR and CDR2 FQNEAQ (reference sequence). Trimming removed 3 bases at V and 6 bases at J, with 17 bases between. DNA for the CDR3: TGTGCCAGCAGCTTTGTATTGCGACAGAGCGATGAAAAACTGTTTTTT. Protein: CASSFVLRQSDEKLFF.

The gene calls are TRBV15 and TRBJ2-1; 10 nucleotides match TRBD1. Germline trimming cut 6 bases from V and 5 bases from J; bases unmatched to any gene: 7. Germline values: CDR1 LNHNV, CDR2 YYDKDF (reference sequence). The CDR3 loop spans 15 amino acids. The CDR3 coding sequence is TGTGCCACCAGGAATAGGGACAGGGGAAACAATGAGCAGTTCTTC. Encoded protein: CATRNRDRGNNEQFF.

The rearrangement links TRBV5-1 to TRBJ2-7; 10 bases align to TRBD2. The CDR3 consists of 16 residues. Trimming took 3 bases from V and 0 from J; bases not matched to a gene: 6. Germline CDR1 SGHRS, CDR2 YFSETQ. This CDR3 reads CASSYSGGLNSYEQYF. CDR3 in DNA: TGCGCCAGCAGCTATAGCGGGGGGCTAAACTCCTACGAGCAGTACTTC.

This chain uses TRBV27 with TRBJ1-2; D may be TRBD1 (5 bases). Looked up from germline, CDR1 is MNHEY and CDR2 is SMNVEV (reference sequence). The CDR3 loop spans 15 amino acids. V was trimmed by 5 bases and J by 0 bases, leaving 13 bases between them. The CDR3 reads CASSQGVGANYGYTF. The CDR3 DNA reads TGTGCCAGCAGTCAGGGTGTCGGCGCTAACTATGGCTACACCTTC.

As concerns this clone: The junction and the germline gene differ at one end; a read error may be behind it. The rearrangement joins TRBV28 to TRBJ1-3, with D possibly TRBD1 on 5 matching bases. This CDR3 region has 14 residues. The germline gives CDR1 MDHEN, CDR2 SYDVKM. This CDR3 reads CASTLRGTGNTIYF. The DNA for the CDR3 is TGTGCCAGCACTTTAAGGGGAACTGGAAACACCATATATTTT.

The gene calls are TRBV19 and TRBJ2-3; 10 bases fit TRBD2. The CDR3 is made up of 16 amino acids. V dropped 2 bases and J dropped 3; count of bases not matched to a gene: 5. Germline V CDR1 and CDR2: LNHDA, SQIVND (reference sequence). The CDR3 spells CASSITPSGGTDTQYF. CDR3 coding DNA: TGTGCCAGTAGTATAACCCCTAGCGGGGGTACAGATACGCAGTATTTT.

This rearrangement joins TRBV29-1 to TRBJ1-1, with D perhaps matching TRBD1 (6 bases). Trimming removed 4 bases from V and 4 bases from J, with 16 bases in between. Germline values: CDR1 SQVTM, CDR2 ANQGSEA. The CDR3 consists of 14 residues. The CDR3, as DNA: TGCAGCGTTGGGGGGGGCGGTCTGAGCACTGAAGCTTTCTTT. This gives the protein CSVGGGGLSTEAFF.

This clone was observed a single time. V usage is TRBV28 and J usage is TRBJ1-4; possibly TRBD1 for D (6 bases). Germline lookup yields CDR1 MDHEN and CDR2 SYDVKM. V shed 9 bases and J shed 1 base, with 9 bases lying between them. The CDR3 length is 13 residues. DNA for the CDR3: TGTGCCAGTATGACAGGAACTAATGAAAAACTGTTTTTT. Its translation is CASMTGTNEKLFF.

V gene TRBV10-2 combines with J gene TRBJ2-3, with 13 bases fitting TRBD2. The CDR3 runs to 16 residues. V shed 6 bases and J 3 bases; nucleotides not matched to a gene: 6. The germline V gene has CDR1 WSHSY and CDR2 SAAADI. The chain's CDR3 is CASSERLAGGTDTQYF. CDR3 nucleotides: TGCGCCAGCAGCGAGAGACTAGCGGGGGGAACAGATACGCAGTATTTT.

This clone came up a few times. The chain recombines TRBV30 with TRBJ1-5, with 9 bases aligning to TRBD1. Germline values: CDR1 GTSNPN, CDR2 SVGIG (reference sequence). The CDR3 is made up of 14 amino acids. Losses at the gene ends were 1 base for V and 10 bases for J; bases not matched to a gene: 8. The CDR3 region is CAWSAGTGRSPQHF. The DNA for the CDR3 is TGTGCCTGGAGTGCCGGGACAGGGCGCAGCCCCCAGCATTTT.

This clone has only one observation. The J gene is TRBJ2-2, the V gene TRBV7-8; 10 bases are shared with TRBD1. V lost 8 bases, J lost 2 bases, and 5 bases stayed unmatched. CDR3 length: 15 residues. The germline V gene encodes CDR1 SGHVS and CDR2 FQNEAQ. CDR3 nucleotides: TGTGCCAGCGCTCGGACAGGGGGAAACACCGGGGAGCTGTTTTTT. Amino acid sequence: CASARTGGNTGELFF.

The chain has TRBV5-1 and TRBJ1-5, with 7 bases identical to TRBD1. J gave up 6 bases and V 0 bases, and 9 bases lay outside the gene matches. The germline gives CDR1 SGHRS, CDR2 YFSETQ. The CDR3 has 16 amino acids. The CDR3 region has the DNA TGCGCCAGCAGCTTGGATGGAGGGGGCTTAGGTCAGCCCCAGCATTTT. This encodes CASSLDGGGLGQPQHF.

The V and J genes are TRBV27 and TRBJ1-1; tentatively, D is TRBD1 (6 bases). The CDR3 contains 14 residues. Germline V lookup: CDR1 MNHEY, CDR2 SMNVEV (reference sequence). V was cut by 2 bases and J by 5 bases, with 12 bases left in between. In DNA form, the CDR3 reads TGTGCCAGCAGTTTAGAAAGGGGGAGAACTGAAGCTTTCTTT. It translates to CASSLERGRTEAFF.

This clone was detected only a few times. The CDR3 is CASRTGGPDPLHF. The CDR3 nucleotides read TGTGCCAGCAGAACAGGGGGCCCTGATCCCCTCCACTTT. This sequence joins TRBV6-5 and TRBJ1-6; TRBD1 aligns across 9 bases. There are 13 residues in the CDR3. Per the germline V gene, CDR1 is MNHEY and CDR2 is SVGAGI. Trimming cost V 6 bases and J 13 bases; bases outside gene matches: 7.

The V gene is TRBV5-5, the J gene TRBJ2-1; maybe TRBD2 (7 bases). This CDR3 is built from 15 residues. The V end was cut by 4 bases, the J end by 7 bases, with 18 bases between. Germline V gene data show CDR1 as SGHKS and CDR2 as YYEKEE (reference sequence). CDR3 nucleotide sequence: TGTGCCAGCAGCCCCTGGGGGGGGCTGGAGAATGAGCAGTTCTTC. It yields the protein CASSPWGGLENEQFF.

V gene TRBV4-3 combines with J gene TRBJ1-4; 8 bases line up with TRBD1. The trim removed 0 bases at V and 4 bases at J, leaving 4 bases unmatched. This CDR3 comprises 16 residues. Germline CDR1 reads LGHNA; CDR2 reads YSLEER. The CDR3 DNA reads as TGCGCCAGCAGCCAAGAGTGGACAGGGAGTAATGAAAAACTGTTTTTT. It codes for CASSQEWTGSNEKLFF.

This chain links TRBV6-1 with TRBJ2-1, with TRBD2 identical over 15 bases. From germline, CDR1 is MNHNS and CDR2 SASEGT. V dropped 7 bases and J dropped 6; count of bases not matched to a gene: 4. The CDR3 spans 15 residues. This CDR3 reads CASMRTSGGANEQFF. The CDR3 nucleotides are TGTGCCAGCATGCGGACTAGCGGGGGGGCCAATGAGCAGTTCTTC.

This sequence joins TRBV6-5 and TRBJ2-2; 8 bases are shared with TRBD2. Germline assignment: CDR1 MNHEY and CDR2 SVGAGI. The junction had 8 bases not matched to a gene; V was cut back by 4 bases and J by 4 bases. The CDR3 is 16 amino acids. The CDR3 reads CASSLSGGAGTGELFF. In DNA, the CDR3 is TGTGCCAGCAGTTTATCCGGGGGGGCCGGCACCGGGGAGCTGTTTTTT.

The table lists this clone with a count of one. The J gene is TRBJ2-2, the V gene TRBV27; weak D call: TRBD1 (6 bases). Trimming took off 4 bases at V and 6 bases at J, with 15 bases between the two ends. The CDR3 has 15 residues. Germline V CDR1 and CDR2: MNHEY, SMNVEV (reference sequence). The CDR3 DNA reads as TGTGCCAGCAGTTGGGCAGGGGTTGGGGCCGGGGAGCTGTTTTTT. This sequence encodes CASSWAGVGAGELFF.